The source of this T cell receptor beta chain is a study of OX40 agonist ivuxolimab in advanced cancers. Blood sampling took place at baseline, cycle 4 day 1, and cycle 7 day 1. V dropped 5 bases and J dropped 7; count of bases not matched to a gene: 8. The CDR3 totals 14 residues. The V gene's germline CDR1 is SGHNT and CDR2 YYREEE (reference sequence). The data were produced by immunoSEQ multiplex PCR, yet TCRdb's version contains in-frame clones alone and is incomplete. The top ten hold approximately 0.5% of the sample, which has 75,000 to 80,000 clones, over 80% seen once. General study points: Expanded peripheral T cells had an undetermined antigen specificity. Normalized T-cell clonal expansion was also low in a subset of nonresponders.

About this clone itself: The antigen remains unidentified.

The sample consisted of CD4+ or CD8+ T cells sorted from blood, taken in a trial of the OX40 agonist ivuxolimab. The source is an adult with an advanced solid tumor such as melanoma, head and neck, liver or kidney cancer. The rearrangement uses TRBV5-4 and TRBJ1-4; the match to TRBD1 covers 7 bases. CDR3 residues: CASSIGGASEKLFF. The CDR3 DNA reads TGTGCCAGCAGTATAGGGGGCGCGAGTGAAAAACTGTTTTTT.